The 32 T cell receptor beta chains below were found in one sample sequenced in a study of shared T cell receptors in the human thymus. The assay was immunoSEQ multiplex PCR, and TCRdb's table has in-frame clones only and misses some. The repertoire holds about 540,000 clones, about four fifths seen once, with 0.013% in the top ten. The same data also contributed to another study, on human thymus T cells.

Sequencing was performed on thymocytes. All receptors come from a boy in the first two years of life with a congenital heart defect.

V is TRBV6-1 and J is TRBJ2-6; TRBD1 matches at 8 bases. The CDR3 length is 16 residues. Germline CDR1 and CDR2: MNHNS and SASEGT. Germline trimming cut 2 bases from V and 2 bases from J; bases unmatched to any gene: 2. The CDR3 here is CASSEQGATGANVLTF. CDR3 DNA sequence: TGTGCCAGCAGTGAACAGGGGGCAACTGGGGCCAACGTCCTGACTTTC.

This clone appeared a single time. The V gene is TRBV6-1, the J gene TRBJ2-5, with a possible D match to TRBD2 (7 bases). There are 12 residues in the CDR3. The V gene's germline CDR1 is MNHNS and CDR2 SASEGT. Trimming took off 7 bases at V and 5 bases at J, with 11 bases between the two ends. DNA of the CDR3: TGTGCCAGCATCGGGGGGCCGGAGACCCAGTACTTC. It translates to CASIGGPETQYF.

On this clone: A read error may produce the germline difference seen at one junction end. The chain has TRBV10-3 and TRBJ1-4, with D possibly matching TRBD1 (5 bases). The CDR3 consists of 15 residues. The germline V gene encodes CDR1 ENHRY and CDR2 SYGVKD. CDR3 DNA sequence: TGTGCCATCAGTGAACGACAGTCCTCTAAAGAAAAACTGTTTTTT. This codes for CAISERQSSKEKLFF.

V gene TRBV5-4 combines with J gene TRBJ2-5; D not certain. Trimming took off 3 bases at V and 5 bases at J, with 8 bases between the two ends. Germline CDR1 and CDR2: SGHNT and YYREEE (reference sequence). CDR3 length equals 12 residues. DNA for the CDR3: TGTGCCAGCAGCTCCCTCGGGGAGACCCAGTACTTC. It specifies CASSSLGETQYF.

This chain uses TRBV7-6 with TRBJ2-2, with D possibly TRBD2 on 6 matching bases. With 2 bases removed from V and 2 bases from J, the gap between germline ends came to 18 bases. Per germline, CDR1 SGHVS and CDR2 FNYEAQ. There are 18 residues in the CDR3. CDR3 DNA: TGTGCCAGCAGCTTATCCCCCGGGACTGCCAATAACACCGGGGAGCTGTTTTTT. Residues: CASSLSPGTANNTGELFF.

The chain has TRBV27 and TRBJ2-3, with TRBD2 identical over 7 bases. After removal of 6 bases from V and 4 bases from J, the junction contained 13 bases not matched to a gene. The CDR3 sequence is 16 residues long. Germline V lookup: CDR1 MNHEY, CDR2 SMNVEV (reference sequence). DNA for the CDR3: TGTGCCAGCAGCCCACTAAAAGGGAGGGGCGCAGATACGCAGTATTTT. This translates into CASSPLKGRGADTQYF.

The chain couples TRBV11-2 to TRBJ1-2; D perhaps matches TRBD1 (5 bases). V was trimmed by 0 bases and J by 4 bases, leaving 15 bases between them. Per the germline V gene, CDR1 is SGHAT and CDR2 is FQNNGV. This CDR3 is built from 16 residues. The CDR3 spells CASSLEPADSIYGYTF. The CDR3 DNA follows: TGTGCCAGCAGCTTAGAGCCGGCCGACAGCATCTATGGCTACACCTTC. The variable domain in full, with the rest retrieved from reference TRBV11-2 and TRBJ1-2, is EAGVAQSPRYKIIEKRQSVAFWCNPISGHATLYWYQQILGQGPKLLIQFQNNGVVDDSQLPKDRFSAERLKGVDSTLKIQPAKLEDSAVYLCASSLEPADSIYGYTFGSGTRLTVV.

This clone was detected once. The chain couples TRBV5-1 to TRBJ2-4, with a tentative D call TRBD1 (6 bases). The CDR3 spans 13 residues. The germline V gene encodes CDR1 SGHRS and CDR2 YFSETQ. V was shortened by 4 bases and J by 8 bases, with 13 bases between the two germline ends. The CDR3 reads CASSVATGHIQYF. The DNA for the CDR3 is TGCGCCAGCAGCGTAGCGACAGGTCACATTCAGTACTTC.

The V gene is TRBV7-8, the J gene TRBJ2-7; D perhaps matches TRBD2 (6 bases). V lost 1 base, J lost 2 bases, and 21 bases lay in between. Looked up from germline, CDR1 is SGHVS and CDR2 is FQNEAQ. The CDR3 consists of 18 residues. Here the CDR3 reads CASSLGGDSHQVAYEQYF. In DNA, the CDR3 is TGTGCCAGCAGCTTAGGAGGGGACTCTCACCAAGTCGCCTACGAGCAGTACTTC.

This chain uses TRBV5-6 with TRBJ1-2, with unresolved D. CDR1 is SGHDT, CDR2 YYEEEE, per germline. The V and J ends lost 4 bases and 6 bases respectively, with 10 bases between them. This CDR3 region has 12 residues. This CDR3 is CASSREGDGYTF. DNA for the CDR3: TGTGCCAGCAGCCGGGAGGGAGATGGCTACACCTTC.

The table lists this clone with a few counts. This rearrangement joins TRBV11-2 to TRBJ2-7; 9 nucleotides agree with TRBD2. The germline V gene has CDR1 SGHAT and CDR2 FQNNGV. The CDR3 loop spans 15 amino acids. V dropped 0 bases and J dropped 1; count of bases not matched to a gene: 1. The CDR3 spells CASSLESGGSYEQYF. Written as DNA, the CDR3 is TGTGCCAGCAGCTTAGAAAGCGGGGGGTCCTACGAGCAGTACTTC.

This rearrangement joins TRBV27 to TRBJ2-7; TRBD2 matches at 12 bases. The trim removed 5 bases at V and 3 bases at J, leaving 8 bases unmatched. CDR3 size: 16 residues. Germline V gives CDR1 MNHEY, CDR2 SMNVEV (reference sequence). CDR3: CASSPRTSGKVYEQYF. DNA for the CDR3: TGTGCCAGCAGTCCCCGGACTAGCGGGAAGGTCTACGAGCAGTACTTC.

J is TRBJ1-5 and V is TRBV28; 7 nucleotides line up with TRBD1. The V segment lost 3 bases and the J segment 0 bases; nucleotides outside the gene matches: 11. Germline V lookup: CDR1 MDHEN, CDR2 SYDVKM. This CDR3 comprises 18 residues. The CDR3 reads CASSLIRGWDSSNQPQHF. CDR3 coding DNA: TGTGCCAGCAGTTTGATTCGCGGTTGGGACAGTAGCAATCAGCCCCAGCATTTT.

The rearrangement joins TRBV2 to TRBJ2-7; 11 bases align to TRBD2. CDR1 and CDR2 from the germline V gene are SNHLY and FYNNEI. The length of the CDR3 is 13 residues. Unmatched junction bases numbered 5, after V lost 6 bases and J lost 7 bases. CDR3 sequence reads: CASRLAGEGEQYF. CDR3 coding DNA: TGTGCCAGCAGACTAGCGGGAGAGGGGGAGCAGTACTTC.

This CDR3 reads CASIPGGTHVEQYF. Here the CDR3 DNA reads TGTGCCAGCATCCCTGGGGGGACGCATGTCGAGCAGTACTTC. The genes are TRBV28 and TRBJ2-7, with D possibly TRBD2 on 6 matching bases. V shed 7 bases and J shed 6 bases, with 19 bases lying between them. The CDR3 is 14 residues long. Per the germline V gene, CDR1 is MDHEN and CDR2 is SYDVKM.

This clone was counted between two and nine times. CDR3: CASSLSGRMNTEAFF. The CDR3 DNA reads as TGTGCCAGCAGCTTAAGCGGGAGGATGAACACTGAAGCTTTCTTT. The V and J genes are TRBV11-2 and TRBJ1-1; D is uncertain. The V gene lost 2 bases and the J gene lost 0 bases, with 10 bases spanning the gap. Germline CDR1 SGHAT, CDR2 FQNNGV. The CDR3 has 15 amino acids.

The rearrangement links TRBV21-1 to TRBJ2-3; the table's TRBD1 call for D was not verified on the DNA. TRBV21-1 is classified as a pseudogene. The length of the CDR3 is 16 residues. The CDR3 region has the DNA TGTGCCAGCAGCAAACCGGGACAGAGCAACACAGATACGCAGTATTTT. It encodes CASSKPGQSNTDTQYF.

This clone was detected a few times. The CDR3 nucleotides read TGTGCCAGTAGTCTACACAGGGGGGATCTAGAGATCCCTGATTCGGATACGCAGTATTTT. It specifies CASSLHRGDLEIPDSDTQYF. The gene calls are TRBV19 and TRBJ2-3; 8 bases are a match to TRBD1. The germline gives CDR1 LNHDA, CDR2 SQIVND (reference sequence). Unmatched junction bases numbered 25, after V lost 5 bases and J lost 6 bases. This CDR3 has 20 residues. Together with reference TRBV19 and TRBJ2-3, the CDR3 gives the full variable domain: DGGITQSPKYLFRKEGQNVTLSCEQNLNHDAMYWYRQDPGQGLRLIYYSQIVNDFQKGDIAEGYSVSREKKESFPLTVTSAQKNPTAFYLCASSLHRGDLEIPDSDTQYFGPGTRLTVL.

The chain combines TRBV6-5 with TRBJ2-3; 7 bases line up with TRBD2. There are 16 residues in the CDR3. V was clipped by 0 bases and J by 1 base; unmatched bases: 4. CDR1 and CDR2 (germline): MNHEY, SVGAGI. The CDR3 region is CASSYSMGGGTDTQYF. CDR3 bases: TGTGCCAGCAGTTACTCGATGGGGGGGGGCACAGATACGCAGTATTTT.

V gene TRBV29-1 combines with J gene TRBJ1-4; possibly TRBD1 for D (6 bases). This CDR3 spans 16 amino acids. In germline, CDR1 is SQVTM, CDR2 ANQGSEA. V lost 6 bases, J lost 3 bases, and 20 bases lay in between. As DNA, the CDR3 is TGCAGCGTCCGCACTTCTCGACAGGACTCTAATGAAAAACTGTTTTTT. Protein product: CSVRTSRQDSNEKLFF.

The rearrangement links TRBV27 to TRBJ2-5; 7 bases match TRBD2. The V and J ends lost 7 bases and 5 bases, in that order; junction bases with no gene match: 19. Germline V gene data show CDR1 as MNHEY and CDR2 as SMNVEV (reference sequence). The CDR3 totals 17 residues. The CDR3 loop is CASMMLPGRLGRETQYF. As DNA, the CDR3 is TGTGCCAGCATGATGCTGCCCGGGAGGTTGGGGAGGGAGACCCAGTACTTC.

The rearrangement links TRBV6-1 to TRBJ2-7; possible D gene TRBD2, 6 bases. From germline, CDR1 is MNHNS and CDR2 SASEGT. CDR3 length: 15 residues. Trimming removed 6 bases from V and 6 bases from J, with 21 bases in between. The CDR3 region has the DNA TGTGCCAGCAGCGTAGCCGGGGGACCTACACGCGAGCAGTACTTC. Encoded protein: CASSVAGGPTREQYF.

The rearrangement joins TRBV4-1 to TRBJ2-7; 7 positions match TRBD2. Germline CDR1 MGHRA, CDR2 YSYEKL. This CDR3 is built from 15 residues. Trimming at V came to 1 base and at J to 2 bases, leaving 5 bases not matched to a gene. The CDR3 sequence: CASSQGEGGAYEQYF. CDR3 DNA: TGCGCCAGCAGCCAAGGGGAGGGCGGGGCCTACGAGCAGTACTTC.

This clone was picked up a small number of times. The chain has TRBV2 and TRBJ2-7, with D possibly TRBD1 on 6 matching bases. This CDR3 is built from 12 residues. Germline V gene sequence: CDR1 SNHLY, CDR2 FYNNEI. V was pared by 8 bases and J by 3 bases, with 11 bases between. CDR3 nucleotides: TGTGCCAGCCGGACAGATATCTACGAGCAGTACTTC. Protein product: CASRTDIYEQYF.

This clone was detected a few times. This sequence joins TRBV13 and TRBJ2-1; perhaps TRBD2 as D (6 bases). The CDR3 spans 14 residues. Trimming removed 5 bases at V and 5 bases at J, with 13 bases between. Germline lookup yields CDR1 PRHDT and CDR2 FYEKMQ (reference sequence). CDR3 nucleotide sequence: TGTGCCAGCAGCGTGACTAGAAGGGACAATGAGCAGTTCTTC. This sequence encodes CASSVTRRDNEQFF.

The chain joins TRBV5-1 to TRBJ2-1; 14 bases line up with TRBD2. With V trimmed by 0 bases and J by 11 bases, 7 bases remained unmatched. The CDR3 extends over 16 amino acids. CDR1 is SGHRS, CDR2 YFSETQ, per germline. CDR3 loop: CASSLETTSGRVKQFF. CDR3 in DNA: TGCGCCAGCAGCTTGGAAACGACTAGCGGGAGGGTGAAGCAGTTCTTC.

The V and J genes are TRBV5-6 and TRBJ2-1; D is unclear. The CDR3 is made up of 12 amino acids. V lost 4 bases, J lost 5 bases, and 7 bases lay in between. CDR1 is SGHDT and CDR2 is YYEEEE in the germline V gene. The DNA of the CDR3 is TGTGCCAGCAGCCCTATAAACAATGAGCAGTTCTTC. It yields the protein CASSPINNEQFF.

The rearrangement uses TRBV29-1 and TRBJ2-1; D might be TRBD2 (7 bases). The CDR3 has 16 amino acids. The germline V gene has CDR1 SQVTM and CDR2 ANQGSEA. The V gene lost 5 bases and the J gene lost 5 bases, with 22 bases spanning the gap. CDR3 bases: TGCAGCGTTCCGAGGGCGGGAGAGGGGGGACACAATGAGCAGTTCTTC. It yields the protein CSVPRAGEGGHNEQFF.

DNA of the CDR3: TGTGCCAGCACCTATCAATTTGAGCAGTTCTTC. Translation gives CASTYQFEQFF. The V and J genes are TRBV11-2 and TRBJ2-1; no reliable D call. The CDR3 spans 11 residues. Germline CDR1 and CDR2: SGHAT and FQNNGV. V lost 7 bases to trimming and J lost 9 bases, with 10 bases between them.

V and J are TRBV4-1 and TRBJ2-7; D is perhaps TRBD2 (5 bases). Germline CDR1 is MGHRA and CDR2 is YSYEKL. The CDR3 is 17 amino acids. V dropped 0 bases and J dropped 3 bases, with 18 bases sitting between them. CDR3 residues: CASSQDRGQIKNYEQYF. DNA of the CDR3: TGCGCCAGCAGCCAAGATCGGGGTCAAATTAAAAACTACGAGCAGTACTTC.

There are a few counts of this clone. V and J are TRBV19 and TRBJ2-5; D unclear. This CDR3 has 14 amino acids. Germline lookup yields CDR1 LNHDA and CDR2 SQIVND (reference sequence). V lost 4 bases and J lost 5, with 14 bases in between. The chain's CDR3 is CASSTKRMVETQYF. CDR3 bases: TGTGCCAGTAGTACCAAGAGAATGGTGGAGACCCAGTACTTC.

The chain employs TRBV27 and TRBJ2-7, with 9 bases fitting TRBD2. V gave up 3 bases and J gave up 6 bases; unmatched junction bases: 6. Germline CDR1 and CDR2: MNHEY and SMNVEV (reference sequence). CDR3 length equals 14 residues. This CDR3 reads CASSFSGSSSEQYF. In DNA, the CDR3 is TGTGCCAGCAGTTTTAGCGGGAGTTCTTCCGAGCAGTACTTC.